This entry features one T cell receptor beta chain sequence. The sample contains more than one DNA sequence encoding this CDR3. The data stem from a study of blood T cell repertoires in COVID-19. With 6 bases clipped from V and 4 bases from J, the junction kept 1 base outside the gene matches. This CDR3 has 13 amino acids. Method: immunoSEQ multiplex PCR; TCRdb's copy keeps in-frame clones and lacks some. The sample comprises about 380,000 clones, roughly 87% of which are singletons, and around 3% rests with the top ten. The source of this sequence is a woman aged 25 to 45 who had recovered from COVID-19. The rearrangement links TRBV12-3 or TRBV12-4 to TRBJ1-5; TRBD1 matches at 9 bases. Sequenced input: PBMCs or T cells enriched from blood (not recorded which). The CDR3 DNA follows: TGTGCCAGCAGGGGACAGGGAAATCAGCCCCAGCATTTT. Encoded protein: CASRGQGNQPQHF.